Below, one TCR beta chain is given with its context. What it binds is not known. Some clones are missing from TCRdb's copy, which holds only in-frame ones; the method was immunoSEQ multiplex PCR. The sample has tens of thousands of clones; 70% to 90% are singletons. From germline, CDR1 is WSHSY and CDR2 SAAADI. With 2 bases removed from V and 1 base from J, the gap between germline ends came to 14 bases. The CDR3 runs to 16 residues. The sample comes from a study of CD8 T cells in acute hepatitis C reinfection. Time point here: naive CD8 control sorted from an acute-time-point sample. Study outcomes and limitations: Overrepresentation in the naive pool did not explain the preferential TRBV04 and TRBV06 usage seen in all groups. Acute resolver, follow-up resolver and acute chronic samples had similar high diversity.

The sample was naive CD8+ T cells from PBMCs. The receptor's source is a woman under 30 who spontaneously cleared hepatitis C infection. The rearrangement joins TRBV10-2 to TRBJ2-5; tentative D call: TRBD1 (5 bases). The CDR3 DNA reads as TGCGCCAGCAGTGAGGACAGTTTGGCGCTCCAAGAGACCCAGTACTTC. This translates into CASSEDSLALQETQYF.